This T cell receptor (beta chain) comes out of a study of response to subunit inactivated influenza vaccine. Findings and caveats of the study: The authors proposed limited new T cell recruitment per seasonal influenza vaccination.

One entry per CDR3 protein results from TCRdb running MiXCR on the RT-PCR reads. The table includes around 300,000 distinct CDR3 sequences, around 20% detected once. This clonotype came up a few times. Its matching antigen is unknown. Trimming removed 2 bases at V and 4 bases at J, with 17 bases between. The CDR3 spans 16 residues. CDR1 is KGHSH, CDR2 LQKENI, per germline. The chain carries TRBV18 and TRBJ1-1, with D maybe TRBD1 (5 bases). The clonotype was recovered from a man in his fifties or sixties who received an inactivated influenza vaccine. The sample was PBMCs from blood, taken less than 22 months after vaccination. The CDR3 sequence is CASSPGLANGGTEAFF. The CDR3 bases are TGTGCCAGCTCACCAGGCCTCGCCAATGGGGGCACTGAAGCTTTCTTT.